The rows below give T cell receptor beta chains drawn from one sample of a study of T cells expressing NK-cell markers. TCRdb reprocessed the 5' RACE reads and keeps a single row for each CDR3 protein, giving no DNA. This listing includes around 180,000 distinct CDR3 sequences. Material: blood T cells: a sorted CD56 or NKG2C T cell subset, CD4+ or CD8+ T cells, or bulk PBMC T cells (not recorded which). These receptors were obtained from a man aged 18 to 69 in good health. Both conserved end residues are part of each CDR3. Fields, in order: V gene, J gene, CDR3 protein.

v_gene: TRBV19; j_gene: TRBJ1-2; CDR3aa: CAGGTGRIYGYTF
v_gene: TRBV11-2; j_gene: TRBJ2-5; CDR3aa: CASTSRGPETQYF
v_gene: TRBV6-1; j_gene: TRBJ2-1; CDR3aa: CASSQGLAGYNEQFF
v_gene: TRBV9; j_gene: TRBJ1-2; CDR3aa: CASGGLDYGYTF
v_gene: TRBV15; j_gene: TRBJ2-1; CDR3aa: CATRRDRGHNEQFF
v_gene: TRBV28; j_gene: TRBJ2-1; CDR3aa: CASSLKAEVYNEQFF
v_gene: TRBV13; j_gene: TRBJ2-7; CDR3aa: CASSAPGTGKYEQYF
v_gene: TRBV13; j_gene: TRBJ1-1; CDR3aa: CATRRGRELNTEAFF
v_gene: TRBV27; j_gene: TRBJ1-1; CDR3aa: CASRPWGDLTEAFF
v_gene: TRBV9; j_gene: TRBJ1-3; CDR3aa: CASSVAGAPGNTIYF
v_gene: TRBV12-3/TRBV12-4; j_gene: TRBJ1-6; CDR3aa: CASSLTPSPAPLHF